This T cell receptor beta chain emerged from a study of Ad26.COV2.S vaccination and SARS-CoV-2 variants. General study findings and limits: Among vaccine recipients, spike-specific TCR breadth exceeded that of placebo recipients.

The germline V gene encodes CDR1 SGHRS and CDR2 YFSETQ. Trimming took off 4 bases at V and 4 bases at J, with 16 bases between the two ends. This CDR3 is built from 15 residues. Concerning this clone: Its matching antigen is unknown.

Clones were sequenced by immunoSEQ multiplex PCR, and TCRdb holds only the in-frame ones, with some missing. This table has hundreds of thousands of clones, around 90% appearing once. Described treatment: some 20 received Ad26.COV2.S at low or high dose, single or two shots; 5 received placebo; per-sample allocation not given. Day 63 after the first injection of vaccine or placebo was the sampling time. Immunization relied on an Ad26 vector, which expressed Wuhan-strain SARS-CoV-2 spike. The sequence was collected from a person aged 18-65 years who received the Ad26.COV2.S COVID-19 vaccine or a placebo. The sample consisted of peripheral blood, taken in a trial of Ad26.COV2.S vaccine versus placebo. The J gene is TRBJ2-3, the V gene TRBV5-1, with D unresolved. CDR3 nucleotides: TGCGCCAGCAGCCTCCCGGCCGCTGGAGCAGATACGCAGTATTTT. It encodes CASSLPAAGADTQYF.